The 2 T cell receptor beta chains presented below share a single source sample, sequenced in a study of shared clonotypes between healthy human individuals. Clones were sequenced by immunoSEQ multiplex PCR, and TCRdb holds only the in-frame ones, with some missing. The data contain roughly 530,000 clones, roughly 95% of them singletons. The sequenced material came from naive CD4+ T cells sorted from blood. The subset denotes: CD45RA+ positively selected. The receptors shown here come from a woman aged 25 to 39 in good health.

The rearrangement uses TRBV7-9 and TRBJ2-5; 13 nucleotides agree with TRBD2. With the DNA end fitting TRBJ2-7 better, the J assignment may be wrong. The CDR3 is 16 residues long. From germline, CDR1 is SEHNR and CDR2 FQNEAQ (reference sequence). The CDR3 region is CASSPRLTSGRYEQYF. CDR3 in DNA: TGTGCCAGCAGCCCCCGACTGACTAGCGGGAGGTACGAGCAGTACTTC.

The rearrangement uses TRBV2 and TRBJ1-4, with D possibly being TRBD1 (6 bases). The CDR3 is made up of 14 amino acids. Per the germline V gene, CDR1 is SNHLY and CDR2 is FYNNEI. Trimming pared 3 bases from V and 5 bases from J, leaving 10 bases between. CDR3 residues: CASSDGGRNEKLFF. The CDR3 coding sequence is TGTGCCAGCAGTGATGGGGGCAGGAATGAAAAACTGTTTTTT.